The T cell receptor beta chain under discussion was sequenced for a study of T cell responses to AZD1222 COVID-19 vaccine. TCRdb keeps only in-frame clones here, not all; method: immunoSEQ multiplex PCR. The sample has approximately 140,000 clones, about 90% seen once. The CDR3 extends over 14 amino acids. In germline, CDR1 is GTSNPN, CDR2 SVGIG (reference sequence). Trimming at V came to 3 bases and at J to 3 bases, leaving 4 bases not matched to a gene. Details on this clone: What it recognizes is unknown.

Findings and caveats of the study: Spike-specific TCR breadth and depth were elevated following two AZD1222 doses.

The chain employs TRBV30 and TRBJ1-5; 8 bases match TRBD1. The receptor was derived from an adult in good health. The sequenced sample was peripheral blood, obtained on day 0 of AZD1222 vaccination. CDR3 sequence reads: CAWSKTGVNQPQHF. The CDR3 bases are TGTGCCTGGAGCAAGACAGGGGTCAATCAGCCCCAGCATTTT. Full variable domain (missing parts from reference TRBV30 and TRBJ1-5): SQTIHQWPATLVQPVGSPLSLECTVEGTSNPNLYWYRQAAGRGLQLLFYSVGIGQISSEVPQNLSASRPQDRQFILSSKKLLLSDSGFYLCAWSKTGVNQPQHFGDGTRLSIL.